This entry lists 22 T cell receptor beta chains sequenced from one sample in a study of Graves' ophthalmopathy and Graves' hyperthyroidism. Amplified TCR beta CDR3 regions were obtained using RNA transcripts as template. The library came from an HTBI-primed first-round RT-PCR and a second-round multiplex PCR. Each CDR3 protein gets one entry after TCRdb re-called the multiplex PCR reads with MiXCR. Found here are about 370,000 distinct CDR3 sequences, about 18% of them singletons; the top ten hold 2% to 2.5%. The material sequenced was peripheral blood. These receptors came from an adult woman with stable Graves' hyperthyroidism.

V gene TRBV4-1 combines with J gene TRBJ2-5; 7 nucleotides align to TRBD1. CDR1 is MGHRA and CDR2 is YSYEKL in the germline V gene. This CDR3 is built from 15 residues. V shed 4 bases and J 4 bases; nucleotides not matched to a gene: 9. The CDR3 is CASSPYRGGPETQYF. CDR3 nucleotide sequence: TGCGCCAGCAGCCCGTACCGAGGGGGCCCAGAGACCCAGTACTTC.

This clonotype has at least ten counts. This CDR3 is CASSSHEPATANQETQYF. Written as DNA, the CDR3 is TGTGCCAGCAGCTCACACGAGCCGGCGACAGCCAACCAAGAGACCCAGTACTTC. The chain combines TRBV13 with TRBJ2-5, with D perhaps matching TRBD1 (5 bases). The CDR3 totals 18 residues. From germline, CDR1 is PRHDT and CDR2 FYEKMQ (reference sequence). Trimming took 4 bases from V and 0 from J, leaving 21 bases between them.

This clonotype came up many times. This sequence joins TRBV6-1 and TRBJ2-5; no firm D call. Germline V lookup: CDR1 MNHNS, CDR2 SASEGT. Trimming left V 7 bases short and J 1 base short, with 7 bases between. CDR3 length: 12 amino acids. CDR3 in amino acids: CASTTGQETQYF. DNA of the CDR3: TGTGCCAGCACAACGGGCCAAGAGACCCAGTACTTC.

In DNA form, the CDR3 reads TGTGCCAGCAGCCGAACAGGGTACGGAAACACCATATATTTT. Residues: CASSRTGYGNTIYF. This chain links TRBV6-2 or TRBV6-3 with TRBJ1-3; a possible D gene is TRBD1 (6 bases). Between the trimmed V and J ends, which lost 6 bases and 4 bases, there was a span of 13 bases. The CDR3 is made up of 14 amino acids. Germline V CDR1 and CDR2: MNHEY, SVGEGT.

This clonotype was observed many times. CDR3 bases: TGTGCCAGTCGCAGGGAACTAGTCAAAGAGACCCAGTACTTC. Its protein product is CASRRELVKETQYF. This chain links TRBV6-2 or TRBV6-3 with TRBJ2-5; possibly TRBD1 or TRBD2 for D (5 bases each). V dropped 9 bases and J dropped 3 bases, with 17 bases sitting between them. The CDR3 has 14 residues. Germline loops: CDR1 MNHEY, CDR2 SVGEGT.

This clonotype was recorded many times. The V gene is TRBV7-8, the J gene TRBJ2-3; D unresolved. Trimming took 5 bases from V and 7 from J, leaving 13 bases between them. This CDR3 contains 13 residues. Germline V lookup: CDR1 SGHVS, CDR2 FQNEAQ. CDR3 DNA sequence: TGTGCCAGCAGCATATTATACCCTAATACGCAGTATTTT. Translated, it gives CASSILYPNTQYF.

This clonotype was seen ten or more times. V and J are TRBV27 and TRBJ2-6; TRBD1 or TRBD2 may be the D gene (5 bases each). The CDR3 is 16 amino acids. V was pared by 5 bases and J by 4 bases, with 15 bases between. Germline values: CDR1 MNHEY, CDR2 SMNVEV (reference sequence). As DNA, the CDR3 is TGTGCCAGCAGTACGGGACGGCCGTTGGGGGCCAACGTCCTGACTTTC. Protein product: CASSTGRPLGANVLTF. The full variable domain, with the rest looked up from reference TRBV27 and TRBJ2-6, is EAQVTQNPRYLITVTGKKLTVTCSQNMNHEYMSWYRQDPGLGLRQIYYSMNVEVTDKGDVPEGYKVSRKEKRNFPLILESPSPNQTSLYFCASSTGRPLGANVLTFGAGSRLTVL.

The sample holds many counts of this clonotype. The V gene is TRBV6-1, the J gene TRBJ2-7; the D call may be TRBD1 or TRBD2 (5 bases each). Trimming removed 6 bases from V and 2 bases from J, with 17 bases in between. Germline V gives CDR1 MNHNS, CDR2 SASEGT. This CDR3 is 15 amino acids long. CDR3 residues: CASRVAVQGAYEQYF. The CDR3 DNA follows: TGTGCCAGCAGAGTTGCGGTGCAGGGAGCCTACGAGCAGTACTTC.

The sample holds many counts of this clonotype. The V gene is TRBV6-1, the J gene TRBJ2-7, with 9 bases matching TRBD1. Germline V gene lookup returns CDR1 MNHNS and CDR2 SASEGT. Trimming cost V 1 base and J 4 bases; bases outside gene matches: 2. The CDR3 is 14 amino acids. The CDR3: CASSEEQGAYEQYF. For the CDR3, the DNA is TGTGCCAGCAGTGAAGAACAGGGGGCGTACGAGCAGTACTTC.

This clonotype was counted at least ten times. This sequence joins TRBV7-3 and TRBJ1-6, with 10 nucleotides matching TRBD1. The length of the CDR3 is 15 residues. Losses at the gene ends were 1 base for V and 7 bases for J; bases not matched to a gene: 1. In germline, CDR1 is SGHTA, CDR2 FQGTGA. The CDR3, as DNA: TGTGCCAGCAGCTTAAGGGACAGGGGAAATTCACCCCTCCACTTT. Translated, it gives CASSLRDRGNSPLHF. Full variable domain (rest looked up from reference TRBV7-3 and TRBJ1-6): GAGVSQTPSNKVTEKGKYVELRCDPISGHTALYWYRQSLGQGPEFLIYFQGTGAADDSGLPNDRFFAVRPEGSVSTLKIQRTERGDSAVYLCASSLRDRGNSPLHFGNGTRLTVT.

In this sample, this clonotype turned up many times. This chain connects TRBV6-1 to TRBJ2-7; no firm D call. CDR1 and CDR2 (germline): MNHNS, SASEGT. This CDR3 comprises 13 residues. V was clipped by 4 bases and J by 1 base, with 8 bases between them. The DNA for the CDR3 is TGTGCCAGCAGTGCACAGCGATCCTACGAGCAGTACTTC. Translation gives CASSAQRSYEQYF.

This clonotype appeared many times. The J gene is TRBJ1-2, the V gene TRBV20-1, with unresolved D. The germline V gene has CDR1 DFQATT and CDR2 SNEGSKA (reference sequence). This CDR3 region has 11 residues. Trimming cost V 3 bases and J 7 bases, with 9 bases left between them. The chain's CDR3 is CSASPGVGYTF. The CDR3 DNA reads TGCAGTGCTAGCCCTGGGGTTGGCTACACCTTC.

This clonotype was counted ten times or more. The DNA of the CDR3 is TGTGCCAGCAGTTACTCAGGCAGTCAAGAAGGCTACACCTTC. Amino acids: CASSYSGSQEGYTF. The V gene is TRBV6-5, the J gene TRBJ1-2, with D unclear. CDR1 and CDR2 (germline): MNHEY, SVGAGI. CDR3 length: 14 residues. V was pared by 0 bases and J by 8 bases, with 13 bases between.

This clonotype has at least ten counts. The rearrangement uses TRBV12-3 or TRBV12-4 and TRBJ1-1; D is possibly TRBD1 (5 bases). V was pared by 3 bases and J by 5 bases, with 16 bases between. CDR3 length: 15 amino acids. The CDR3 sequence is CASSFVLGAWTEAFF. In DNA form, the CDR3 reads TGTGCCAGCAGTTTTGTCCTAGGGGCATGGACTGAAGCTTTCTTT.

The sample holds many counts of this clonotype. V gene TRBV7-9 combines with J gene TRBJ2-7, with 7 bases fitting TRBD2. V shed 5 bases and J 7 bases; nucleotides not matched to a gene: 5. Germline lookup yields CDR1 SEHNR and CDR2 FQNEAQ (reference sequence). The CDR3 is made up of 12 amino acids. Here the CDR3 DNA reads TGTGCCAGCAGCACTAGCGTCGGTGAGCAGTACTTC. Encoded protein: CASSTSVGEQYF.

Comment on this clonotype: A much larger clone lies a single base off, so this may be a read error. This chain links TRBV11-2 with TRBJ2-5, with 7 bases aligning to TRBD1. Per the germline V gene, CDR1 is SGHAT and CDR2 is FQNNGV. The CDR3 is made up of 13 amino acids. V was clipped by 3 bases and J by 12 bases; unmatched bases: 10. CDR3 amino acids: CASSLTGKVAKYF. The CDR3 DNA sequence: TGTGCCAGCAGCTTGACAGGGAAAGTGGCCAAGTACTTC. The whole variable domain, filled in from reference TRBV11-2 and TRBJ2-5, reads EAGVAQSPRYKIIEKRQSVAFWCNPISGHATLYWYQQILGQGPKLLIQFQNNGVVDDSQLPKDRFSAERLKGVDSTLKIQPAKLEDSAVYLCASSLTGKVAKYFGPGTRLLVL.

This chain links TRBV9 with TRBJ2-7, with D perhaps matching TRBD2 (6 bases). Germline CDR1 is SGDLS and CDR2 is YYNGEE. The CDR3 loop spans 14 amino acids. V was pared by 0 bases and J by 3 bases, with 10 bases between. CDR3 region: CASSVGLGGYEQYF. DNA for the CDR3: TGTGCCAGCAGCGTAGGATTGGGGGGCTACGAGCAGTACTTC.

This clonotype was seen many times. J is TRBJ1-5 and V is TRBV3-1; D ambiguous. This CDR3 region has 15 residues. Trimming stripped 0 bases from V and 5 bases from J, with 11 bases between. Germline V gene lookup returns CDR1 LGHDT and CDR2 YNNKEL (reference sequence). The CDR3 reads CASSQDLERDQPQHF. The CDR3 DNA sequence: TGTGCCAGCAGCCAAGATCTTGAGCGGGATCAGCCCCAGCATTTT. The full variable domain, its missing parts supplied by reference TRBV3-1 and TRBJ1-5, is DTAVSQTPKYLVTQMGNDKSIKCEQNLGHDTMYWYKQDSKKFLKIMFSYNNKELIINETVPNRFSPKSPDKAHLNLHINSLELGDSAVYFCASSQDLERDQPQHFGDGTRLSIL.

Ten or more counts support this clonotype. The CDR3 nucleotides read TGCAGCGCTTTAGGGACAGAAGACTACGAGCAGTACTTC. Translating gives CSALGTEDYEQYF. The chain joins TRBV29-1 to TRBJ2-7, with TRBD1 identical over 7 bases. The CDR3 is 13 amino acids. The germline V gene has CDR1 SQVTM and CDR2 ANQGSEA. Trimming at V came to 7 bases and at J to 3 bases, leaving 9 bases not matched to a gene.

In this sample, this clonotype turned up many times. The rearrangement uses TRBV19 and TRBJ1-1; TRBD1 matches 7 bases. Germline V gene data show CDR1 as LNHDA and CDR2 as SQIVND (reference sequence). This CDR3 is built from 14 residues. Unmatched junction bases numbered 1, after V lost 3 bases and J lost 0 bases. The CDR3 DNA sequence: TGTGCCAGTAGTATCGGACAGGTGAACACTGAAGCTTTCTTT. It yields the protein CASSIGQVNTEAFF.

This clonotype was recorded a few times. The gene calls are TRBV10-3 and TRBJ2-6; TRBD1 agrees at 11 bases. Per the germline V gene, CDR1 is ENHRY and CDR2 is SYGVKD. The CDR3 runs to 16 residues. V trimming: 8 bases; J trimming: 1 base; junction bases outside the gene matches: 4. CDR3 protein: CAIAGTGGSGANVLTF. CDR3 nucleotide sequence: TGTGCCATCGCGGGGACAGGGGGGTCTGGGGCCAACGTCCTGACTTTC.

This clonotype was found once. V usage is TRBV28 and J usage is TRBJ2-7, with 12 bases that match TRBD2. V lost 6 bases, J lost 1 base, and 4 bases stayed unmatched. Germline V CDR1 and CDR2: MDHEN, SYDVKM. This CDR3 comprises 15 residues. The DNA for the CDR3 is TGTGCCAGCAGGCTAGCGGGAGGGGGGTCCTACGAGCAGTACTTC. Translating it yields CASRLAGGGSYEQYF.